The 26 T cell receptor beta chains in this list originate from one sample, sequenced in a study of blood T cell repertoires in COVID-19. Here immunoSEQ multiplex PCR was the method, and the copy in TCRdb shows in-frame clones only, minus some. The sample includes under 85,000 clones, about 90% seen only once; the top ten take 5% to 6%. The source material was peripheral blood. These receptors came from a man aged 50-59 years with acute or convalescent COVID-19.

Concerning this clone: A read error may account for a junction end that differs from germline. J is TRBJ2-7 and V is TRBV3-1 (or the pseudogene TRBV3-2); 10 bases map to TRBD1. Germline V CDR1 and CDR2: LGHDT, YNNKEL (reference sequence). This CDR3 spans 13 amino acids. The CDR3 sequence is CASSQGFRDRGWF. Written as DNA, the CDR3 is TGTGCCAGCAGCCAAGGCTTCCGGGACAGGGGTTGGTTC.

V usage is TRBV7-2 and J usage is TRBJ1-5; a possible D gene is TRBD1 (5 bases). Trimming stripped 4 bases from V and 7 bases from J, with 23 bases between. This CDR3 is built from 17 residues. CDR1 is SGHTA, CDR2 FQGNSA, per germline. CDR3 DNA: TGTGCCAGCAGCTCGAAGGCCGGGGGGGTTAAGGCCCAGCCCCAGCATTTT. It encodes CASSSKAGGVKAQPQHF.

This clone was seen a single time. The chain is built from TRBV29-1 and TRBJ2-3, with 7 positions matching TRBD2. Germline V CDR1 and CDR2: SQVTM, ANQGSEA. V dropped 7 bases and J dropped 6; count of bases not matched to a gene: 7. This CDR3 region has 12 residues. The CDR3 region is CSAPAGWDTQYF. The CDR3 region has the DNA TGCAGCGCCCCAGCGGGGTGGGATACGCAGTATTTT.

The chain is built from TRBV11-2 and TRBJ1-2; the match to TRBD1 covers 7 bases. This CDR3 comprises 17 residues. V trimming: 4 bases; J trimming: 1 base; junction bases outside the gene matches: 12. Germline V gene lookup returns CDR1 SGHAT and CDR2 FQNNGV. CDR3 in amino acids: CASSSSDLRGINYGYTF. For the CDR3, the DNA is TGTGCCAGCAGCTCGTCCGATCTCAGGGGGATTAACTATGGCTACACCTTC.

The chain combines TRBV5-6 with TRBJ2-7; D is possibly TRBD1 (6 bases). V was trimmed by 0 bases and J by 2 bases, leaving 6 bases between them. The CDR3 is 13 residues long. In germline, CDR1 is SGHDT, CDR2 YYEEEE. The CDR3 DNA reads as TGTGCCAGCAGCTTGGACAGGGCCTACGAGCAGTACTTC. Encoded protein: CASSLDRAYEQYF.

This rearrangement joins TRBV5-6 to TRBJ2-1; 11 nucleotides agree with TRBD2. V gave up 0 bases and J gave up 0 bases; unmatched junction bases: 2. The CDR3 consists of 17 residues. The germline CDR1 and CDR2 sequences are SGHDT and YYEEEE. CDR3 protein: CASSLVTSGSSYNEQFF. CDR3 sequence (DNA): TGTGCCAGCAGCTTGGTCACTAGCGGGAGCTCCTACAATGAGCAGTTCTTC.

This chain joins TRBV7-9 and TRBJ2-7; 7 bases line up with TRBD1. Germline V gene lookup returns CDR1 SEHNR and CDR2 FQNEAQ (reference sequence). Trimming took 0 bases from V and 2 from J; bases not matched to a gene: 4. The CDR3 extends over 15 amino acids. CDR3 DNA sequence: TGTGCCAGCAGCTTAGCCCAGACAGGGACCTACGAGCAGTACTTC. Its protein product is CASSLAQTGTYEQYF.

As concerns this clone: Germline is not matched at one junction end, which may reflect a read error. V is TRBV14 and J is TRBJ2-5; 10 bases are a match to TRBD2. Germline V CDR1 and CDR2: SGHDN, FVKESK. This CDR3 contains 16 residues. The CDR3 protein is CASSHISGRAQETRYF. The CDR3 bases are TGTGCCAGCAGCCATATAAGCGGGAGGGCGCAAGAGACCCGGTACTTC.

This rearrangement joins TRBV3-1 (or the pseudogene TRBV3-2) to TRBJ2-1; 14 nucleotides agree with TRBD2. The CDR3 is 14 residues long. Trimming removed 3 bases from V and 9 bases from J; junction bases left unmatched: 1. Germline assignment: CDR1 LGHDT and CDR2 YNNKEL (reference sequence). The CDR3 reads CASSHGTSGSEQFF. CDR3 DNA sequence: TGTGCCAGCAGCCACGGGACTAGCGGGAGTGAGCAGTTCTTC.

V gene TRBV5-4 combines with J gene TRBJ2-1; TRBD2 matches 10 bases. Germline CDR1 SGHNT, CDR2 YYREEE (reference sequence). Losses at the gene ends were 4 bases for V and 1 base for J; bases not matched to a gene: 5. The CDR3 loop spans 16 amino acids. CDR3 sequence (DNA): TGTGCCAGCAGCCCCCCACTAGCGGGGTCCTACAATGAGCAGTTCTTC. It yields the protein CASSPPLAGSYNEQFF.

This clone was observed a handful of times. This chain links TRBV12-3 or TRBV12-4 with TRBJ1-3; D remains unclear. CDR3 length: 12 amino acids. Trimming took 6 bases from V and 3 from J, leaving 6 bases between them. The DNA of the CDR3 is TGTGCCAGCAGGTTACATGGAAACACCATATATTTT. Its translation: CASRLHGNTIYF.

The chain combines TRBV7-9 with TRBJ2-6; a weak D match, TRBD1 (6 bases). This CDR3 spans 15 amino acids. The germline V gene has CDR1 SEHNR and CDR2 FQNEAQ (reference sequence). CDR3 nucleotide sequence: TGTGCTTGCCCAGGGGCCCTGCCTGGGGCCAACGTCCTGACTTTC. Its protein is CACPGALPGANVLTF.

V gene TRBV19 combines with J gene TRBJ1-5; D gene unclear. Per germline, CDR1 LNHDA and CDR2 SQIVND (reference sequence). V was pared by 7 bases and J by 10 bases, with 20 bases between. CDR3 length equals 14 residues. The CDR3 region is CASISLGSISPQHF. The CDR3 DNA reads as TGTGCCAGTATTTCGTTGGGCAGCATATCACCCCAGCATTTT.

The chain joins TRBV5-5 to TRBJ2-5, with 9 bases fitting TRBD1. Unmatched junction bases numbered 14, after V lost 6 bases and J lost 2 bases. The CDR3 contains 17 residues. The V gene's germline CDR1 is SGHKS and CDR2 YYEKEE (reference sequence). The CDR3 spells CASNTITPGTGQETQYF. The CDR3 DNA reads as TGTGCCAGCAATACCATCACCCCCGGGACAGGGCAAGAGACCCAGTACTTC. Variable domain in full (rest from reference TRBV5-5 and TRBJ2-5): DAGVTQSPTHLIKTRGQQVTLRCSPISGHKSVSWYQQVLGQGPQFIFQYYEKEERGRGNFPDRFSARQFPNYSSELNVNALLLGDSALYLCASNTITPGTGQETQYFGPGTRLLVL.

The chain is built from TRBV7-2 and TRBJ2-7; 11 nucleotides agree with TRBD2. The CDR3 is made up of 15 amino acids. Germline CDR1 and CDR2: SGHTA and FQGNSA. Losses at the gene ends were 4 bases for V and 1 base for J; bases not matched to a gene: 3. The CDR3 nucleotides read TGTGCCAGCAGCTCTAGCGGGAGGCAATCCTACGAGCAGTACTTC. It is translated as CASSSSGRQSYEQYF.

The chain joins TRBV5-1 to TRBJ1-2; the D gene is possibly TRBD1 (6 bases). CDR3 length equals 15 residues. From germline, CDR1 is SGHRS and CDR2 YFSETQ. V was trimmed by 4 bases and J by 4 bases, leaving 17 bases between them. DNA of the CDR3: TGCGCCAGCAGCCAGACGGGGGGCCAGGGCTATGGCTACACCTTC. Its protein is CASSQTGGQGYGYTF.

This clone was recorded once. This chain links TRBV10-2 with TRBJ2-2; TRBD1 is a possible D gene (6 bases). Trimming removed 11 bases from V and 6 bases from J, with 13 bases in between. Germline V gives CDR1 WSHSY, CDR2 SAAADI. The CDR3 totals 12 residues. The CDR3, as DNA: TGCGCCGCCAAAGGGGGACCCGGGGAGCTGTTTTTT. This sequence encodes CAAKGGPGELFF.

This clone was detected only once. The J gene is TRBJ2-7, the V gene TRBV11-3; D not certain. This CDR3 is built from 13 residues. Trimming took off 0 bases at V and 4 bases at J, with 7 bases between the two ends. Germline CDR1 SGHNT, CDR2 YENEEA. CDR3 DNA sequence: TGTGCCAGCAGCTTAGATGTCAGGTACGAGCAGTACTTC. Protein: CASSLDVRYEQYF.

The V gene is TRBV9, the J gene TRBJ1-1, with 7 bases matching TRBD1. Losses at the gene ends were 3 bases for V and 3 bases for J; bases not matched to a gene: 8. This CDR3 comprises 15 residues. The germline gives CDR1 SGDLS, CDR2 YYNGEE. The CDR3 nucleotides are TGTGCCAGCAGCGCCCCCAGGGGGTCGGACACTGAAGCTTTCTTT. Translation: CASSAPRGSDTEAFF.

This chain links TRBV6-5 with TRBJ1-4; maybe TRBD1 (5 bases). The germline V and J ends were trimmed by 6 bases and 6 bases, with 17 bases remaining between them. In germline, CDR1 is MNHEY, CDR2 SVGAGI. This CDR3 has 15 amino acids. CDR3 DNA sequence: TGTGCCAGCAGCTCTTTTCAGGGATCTGATGAAAAACTGTTTTTT. It specifies CASSSFQGSDEKLFF.

The chain links TRBV9 to TRBJ1-5; 7 nucleotides match TRBD1. This CDR3 has 14 residues. J gave up 2 bases and V 4 bases, and 3 bases lay outside the gene matches. The V gene's germline CDR1 is SGDLS and CDR2 YYNGEE. The CDR3 DNA reads as TGTGCCAGCAGCAGGGGGCTGGGCAATCAGCCCCAGCATTTT. This codes for CASSRGLGNQPQHF.

The chain couples TRBV11-3 to TRBJ2-7; 8 positions match TRBD2. From germline, CDR1 is SGHNT and CDR2 YENEEA. The V gene end was trimmed by 8 bases and the J gene end by 1 base; junction bases not matched to a gene: 4. The CDR3 runs to 13 residues. CDR3 loop: CASSREASYEQYF. CDR3 DNA: TGTGCCAGCTCGCGGGAGGCTTCCTACGAGCAGTACTTC.

This clone was detected a few times. The chain combines TRBV14 with TRBJ1-2; D gene unclear. This CDR3 contains 14 residues. The V end lost 0 bases, the J end lost 7 bases, and 12 bases lay between the germline ends. The germline CDR1 and CDR2 sequences are SGHDN and FVKESK. The CDR3 bases are TGTGCCAGCAGCCAAGACCGGCAGGCTTTTGGCTACACCTTC. It is translated as CASSQDRQAFGYTF.

This clone was counted once. CDR3 loop: CASGLTTYNEQFF. DNA for the CDR3: TGTGCTAGTGGCTTGACAACCTACAATGAGCAGTTCTTC. This sequence joins TRBV12-5 and TRBJ2-1; D is undetermined. This CDR3 comprises 13 residues. Germline CDR1 LGHNT, CDR2 FRNRAP. Trimming pared 6 bases from V and 2 bases from J, leaving 8 bases between.

This chain connects TRBV7-9 to TRBJ2-5; the D gene is possibly TRBD2 (6 bases). The germline gives CDR1 SEHNR, CDR2 FQNEAQ (reference sequence). V lost 6 bases and J lost 2, with 13 bases in between. The CDR3 has 14 residues. The CDR3 loop reads CASSERGYQETQYF. In nucleotides, the CDR3 is TGTGCCAGCAGTGAACGGGGGTATCAAGAGACCCAGTACTTC.

The V gene is TRBV2, the J gene TRBJ1-1; TRBD1 matches at 8 bases. The CDR3 runs 15 residues. V was pared by 4 bases and J by 2 bases, with 6 bases of the junction left unmatched. The germline CDR1 and CDR2 sequences are SNHLY and FYNNEI. DNA of the CDR3: TGTGCCAGCAGTGCGTCATCAGGGGGCAACACTGAAGCTTTCTTT. This translates into CASSASSGGNTEAFF.